Following are 3 T cell receptor beta chains from one sample sequenced in a study of cytomegalovirus exposure and HLA in healthy donors (dated by TCRdb to 2015 to 2018). Library preparation used the immunoSEQ multiplex PCR assay. For the multiplex PCR, a mixture combining 60 forward primers for TCR Vbeta segments and 13 reverse primers for TCR Jbeta segments was used. In TCRdb, the immuneACCESS table is reduced to in-frame sequences with V and J assigned. These tables do not hold every clone; where another copy was compared, an unresolved V gene accounts for under half, and the others remain unexplained. The sample yields 70,000 to 90,000 clones; 65% to 80% were counted once. Around an eighth of the sample comes from the top ten. Sequenced material: PBMCs. The receptors stem from a male donor in good health and CMV-seropositive.

The J gene is TRBJ2-7, the V gene TRBV7-8; 8 nucleotides agree with TRBD1. After removal of 3 bases from V and 7 bases from J, the junction contained 8 bases not matched to a gene. Per germline, CDR1 SGHVS and CDR2 FQNEAQ. The CDR3 has 14 amino acids. The CDR3 DNA reads TGTGCCAGCAGCTTTCGGAGACAGGGGAGAGAGCAGTACTTC. This encodes CASSFRRQGREQYF.

The V and J genes are TRBV2 and TRBJ2-7; 10 bases map to TRBD1. V shed 4 bases and J 6 bases; nucleotides not matched to a gene: 12. Germline CDR1 reads SNHLY; CDR2 reads FYNNEI. The CDR3 is 16 amino acids. CDR3 nucleotide sequence: TGTGCCAGCAGTGGCCGGGGGGGACAGGGGTCCCCCGAGCAGTACTTC. Residues: CASSGRGGQGSPEQYF.

The sample holds one count of this clone. The chain combines TRBV6-1 with TRBJ1-2; 9 bases are shared with TRBD1. V shed 8 bases and J 8 bases; nucleotides not matched to a gene: 9. Germline V gene lookup returns CDR1 MNHNS and CDR2 SASEGT. This CDR3 has 13 amino acids. The CDR3 nucleotides read TGTGCCAGCCGGCGCGACAGGGGGGGCGGCTACACCTTC. It codes for CASRRDRGGGYTF.